These 21 T cell receptor beta chains share one sample of origin, sequenced in a study of cytomegalovirus exposure and HLA in healthy donors. The PCR used 60 Vbeta and 13 Jbeta primers. Profiling relied on immunoSEQ multiplex PCR, and the TCRdb table lists in-frame clones only, not all of them. Seen here are about 89,000 clones, 76% observed once, and the top ten hold about 1.4%. Sequencing was performed on PBMCs. These receptors all stem from a male donor in good health and CMV-seronegative.

V gene TRBV7-8 combines with J gene TRBJ2-7, with 8 bases matching TRBD1. Trimming cost V 5 bases and J 0 bases; bases outside gene matches: 9. Germline V gene data show CDR1 as SGHVS and CDR2 as FQNEAQ. This CDR3 is built from 16 residues. CDR3 sequence (DNA): TGTGCCAGCAGCCCCAGGACAGGGACAAGCTCCTACGAGCAGTACTTC. It is translated as CASSPRTGTSSYEQYF. Variable domain in full (rest from reference TRBV7-8 and TRBJ2-7): GAGVSQSPRYKVAKRGQDVALRCDPISGHVSLFWYQQALGQGPEFLTYFQNEAQLDKSGLPSDRFFAERPEGSVSTLKIQRTQQEDSAVYLCASSPRTGTSSYEQYFGPGTRLTVT.

This clone was detected only once. The rearrangement joins TRBV5-1 to TRBJ2-2, with D maybe TRBD2 (5 bases). Germline V gene sequence: CDR1 SGHRS, CDR2 YFSETQ. The CDR3 has 16 amino acids. Trimming shortened V by 0 bases and J by 3 bases, and 12 bases separated the two germline ends. The CDR3 bases are TGCGCCAGCAGCTTGGCAACGGGAATTCACACCGGGGAGCTGTTTTTT. This translates into CASSLATGIHTGELFF.

The chain links TRBV7-2 to TRBJ1-5; 10 bases agree with TRBD1. The ends lost 5 bases at V and 2 bases at J; junction bases unmatched: 3. This CDR3 comprises 15 residues. The germline gives CDR1 SGHTA, CDR2 FQGNSA. The CDR3 DNA is TGTGCCAGCAGCGGGACAGGGGACGGCAATCAGCCCCAGCATTTT. This codes for CASSGTGDGNQPQHF. The variable domain in full, completed from reference TRBV7-2 and TRBJ1-5, reads GAGVSQSPSNKVTEKGKDVELRCDPISGHTALYWYRQSLGQGLEFLIYFQGNSAPDKSGLPSDRFSAERTGGSVSTLTIQRTQQEDSAVYLCASSGTGDGNQPQHFGDGTRLSIL.

This chain connects TRBV28 to TRBJ2-7, with 7 bases aligning to TRBD1. The CDR3 has 16 residues. CDR1 is MDHEN and CDR2 is SYDVKM in the germline V gene. Germline trimming cut 4 bases from V and 1 base from J; bases unmatched to any gene: 10. The CDR3 coding sequence is TGTGCCAGCAGTTCTTACGACAGGGTGGCTTCCTACGAGCAGTACTTC. Translating gives CASSSYDRVASYEQYF.

The V and J genes are TRBV10-3 and TRBJ2-2, with a tentative D call TRBD1 (5 bases). This CDR3 region has 14 residues. CDR1 ENHRY and CDR2 SYGVKD come from the germline V gene. V lost 6 bases, J lost 8 bases, and 16 bases lay in between. The CDR3 DNA reads as TGTGCCATCAGACCTCAGGGTCGTACGGGGGAGCTGTTTTTT. This gives the protein CAIRPQGRTGELFF.

The chain is built from TRBV6-5 and TRBJ1-6; D gene uncertain. Germline V gene data show CDR1 as MNHEY and CDR2 as SVGAGI. V lost 7 bases and J 8 bases, leaving 6 bases between the germline ends. The CDR3 totals 11 residues. CDR3 nucleotide sequence: TGTGCCAGCATGAACTATTCACCCCTCCACTTT. It translates to CASMNYSPLHF.

The chain recombines TRBV7-2 with TRBJ2-7; D is unclear. The germline gives CDR1 SGHTA, CDR2 FQGNSA. Between the trimmed V and J ends, which lost 4 bases and 4 bases, there was a span of 8 bases. The CDR3 totals 12 residues. The DNA for the CDR3 is TGTGCCAGCAGCTCCGACACATACGAGCAGTACTTC. Amino acids: CASSSDTYEQYF.

The CDR3 region is CASSLVGSGTSKNIQYF. DNA of the CDR3: TGTGCCAGCAGCTTAGTTGGTAGCGGGACTTCCAAAAACATTCAGTACTTC. V gene TRBV7-9 combines with J gene TRBJ2-4; TRBD2 matches 8 bases. CDR3 length: 17 amino acids. J lost 2 bases, V lost 1 base, and 7 bases had no gene match. Germline values: CDR1 SEHNR, CDR2 FQNEAQ (reference sequence).

The gene calls are TRBV7-2 and TRBJ2-3; TRBD2 might be the D (6 bases). Trimming left V 2 bases short and J 2 bases short, with 11 bases between. The germline gives CDR1 SGHTA, CDR2 FQGNSA. The CDR3 length is 15 residues. In DNA form, the CDR3 reads TGTGCCAGCAGCTTACTCGGGACTCCCACAGATACGCAGTATTTT. Translation: CASSLLGTPTDTQYF. Full variable domain (remainder filled in from reference TRBV7-2 and TRBJ2-3): GAGVSQSPSNKVTEKGKDVELRCDPISGHTALYWYRQSLGQGLEFLIYFQGNSAPDKSGLPSDRFSAERTGGSVSTLTIQRTQQEDSAVYLCASSLLGTPTDTQYFGPGTRLTVL.

The J gene is TRBJ2-1, the V gene TRBV7-3, with a weak D call TRBD1 (6 bases). This CDR3 is 12 amino acids long. V was pared by 0 bases and J by 15 bases, with 12 bases between. Germline V gives CDR1 SGHTA, CDR2 FQGTGA. The CDR3, as DNA: TGTGCCAGCAGCTTAACGAGAGACAGGTTGTTCTTC. It is translated as CASSLTRDRLFF.

J is TRBJ2-5 and V is TRBV5-7, with D perhaps matching TRBD1 (6 bases). TRBV5-7 is filed as an ORF, its function uncertain. The V end lost 4 bases, the J end lost 5 bases, and 21 bases lay between the germline ends. The CDR3 loop spans 16 amino acids. CDR3 loop: CASSLRGKNDQETQYF. CDR3 sequence (DNA): TGTGCCAGCAGCCTAAGGGGGAAAAACGATCAGGAGACCCAGTACTTC.

Comments on this clone: The junction departs from germline at one end; a sequencing error may be responsible. This chain joins TRBV5-4 and TRBJ2-7, with a tentative D call TRBD1 (5 bases). Germline lookup yields CDR1 SGHNT and CDR2 YYREEE (reference sequence). The CDR3 length is 14 residues. The CDR3 DNA follows: TGTACCAGCAGCTCCTTCGCCAGGGTCTACGAGCAGTACTTC. Translation: CTSSSFARVYEQYF. The whole variable domain, filled in from reference TRBV5-4 and TRBJ2-7, reads ETGVTQSPTHLIKTRGQQVTLRCSSQSGHNTVSWYQQALGQGPQFIFQYYREEENGRGNFPPRFSGLQFPNYSSELNVNALELDDSALYLCTSSSFARVYEQYFGPGTRLTVT.

This chain uses TRBV9 with TRBJ1-3; the D is unclear. Germline V gene data show CDR1 as SGDLS and CDR2 as YYNGEE. This CDR3 spans 16 amino acids. The V gene lost 0 bases and the J gene lost 0 bases, with 10 bases spanning the gap. The DNA for the CDR3 is TGTGCCAGCAGCGTAGCCACGGGGAGCTCTGGAAACACCATATATTTT. This encodes CASSVATGSSGNTIYF.

The chain has TRBV4-3 and TRBJ2-7, with a possible D match to TRBD2 (6 bases). The germline V and J ends were trimmed by 1 base and 1 base, with 20 bases remaining between them. Germline loops: CDR1 LGHNA, CDR2 YSLEER. The CDR3 loop spans 18 amino acids. The CDR3 DNA sequence: TGCGCCAGCAGCCAAGTTTTTTCAGCGGCGGGGAGATCCTACGAGCAGTACTTC. Translation gives CASSQVFSAAGRSYEQYF.

In DNA form, the CDR3 reads TGCGCCAGCAGCTTAATGCAGGGTCAAGAGACCCAGTACTTC. Protein sequence: CASSLMQGQETQYF. This chain uses TRBV5-1 with TRBJ2-5; tentatively, D is TRBD1 (5 bases). The germline V and J ends were trimmed by 2 bases and 2 bases, with 10 bases remaining between them. From germline, CDR1 is SGHRS and CDR2 YFSETQ. The CDR3 runs to 14 residues.

This chain links TRBV4-3 with TRBJ1-4, with D possibly being TRBD1 (6 bases). Germline assignment: CDR1 LGHNA and CDR2 YSLEER. V lost 0 bases to trimming and J lost 0 bases, with 14 bases between them. The CDR3 is 18 amino acids. This chain's CDR3 is CASSQDQGTETTNEKLFF. CDR3 DNA sequence: TGCGCCAGCAGCCAAGATCAGGGGACGGAAACAACTAATGAAAAACTGTTTTTT.

J is TRBJ2-5 and V is TRBV6-4; 9 positions agree with TRBD2. The J call may not be correct, given that the DNA end is closer to TRBJ2-7. This CDR3 is built from 16 residues. Germline CDR1 MRHNA, CDR2 SNTAGT. CDR3 DNA: TGTGCCAGCAGTGACTCCCATAGCGGGGGTTACTACGAGCAGTACTTC. Translating it yields CASSDSHSGGYYEQYF.

The chain uses TRBV19 and TRBJ2-5, with 8 nucleotides matching TRBD1. The DNA end is more similar to TRBJ2-7, so the J call may be wrong. The CDR3 has 15 amino acids. The V gene's germline CDR1 is LNHDA and CDR2 SQIVND (reference sequence). The DNA of the CDR3 is TGTGCCAGTAGTTGGAGTAGGGACAGGACCTACGAGCAGTACTTC. It encodes CASSWSRDRTYEQYF.

This chain uses TRBV5-4 with TRBJ2-3; 9 nucleotides line up with TRBD1. The CDR3 has 15 residues. Unmatched junction bases numbered 8, after V lost 4 bases and J lost 5 bases. Germline CDR1 SGHNT, CDR2 YYREEE (reference sequence). CDR3 sequence: CASSPTGGLVDTQYF. CDR3 nucleotides: TGTGCCAGCAGCCCGACAGGGGGATTAGTAGATACGCAGTATTTT.

The rearrangement joins TRBV28 to TRBJ2-7; 10 bases line up with TRBD2. The CDR3 is made up of 19 amino acids. J gave up 7 bases and V 3 bases, and 21 bases lay outside the gene matches. Germline V gene lookup returns CDR1 MDHEN and CDR2 SYDVKM. The CDR3 sequence is CASSFVSFTSGIQGREQYF. The CDR3 DNA is TGTGCCAGCAGTTTCGTTTCATTTACTAGCGGGATCCAAGGTCGGGAGCAGTACTTC.

The table lists this clone with a few counts. Written as DNA, the CDR3 is TGTGCCAGCAGCTTAATGGGCACACTAGAGACCCAGTACTTC. Translated: CASSLMGTLETQYF. The rearrangement links TRBV7-9 to TRBJ2-5; D not certain. The V end was cut by 2 bases, the J end by 4 bases, with 11 bases between. The CDR3 has 14 amino acids. The germline CDR1 and CDR2 sequences are SEHNR and FQNEAQ (reference sequence).